This T cell receptor (beta chain) was obtained from a study of CD8 T cells in Susac syndrome. Study-wide findings and caveats: Within Susac syndrome CD4+ T cell repertoires, clonal expansion was not evident.

Random hexamers were used to reverse transcribe 0.5 to 1 ug of RNA. TCRdb used MiXCR to reprocess the immunoSEQ multiplex PCR reads, holding one entry per CDR3 protein. The sample records more than 150,000 distinct CDR3 sequences, nearly 97% being singletons. The sequenced target, TCR beta, came from blood CD8+ and CD4+ T cells. Patients with Susac syndrome met the recently defined diagnostic criteria for definite or probable disease. CDR1 and CDR2 (germline): LNHDA, SQIVND (reference sequence). The V segment lost 7 bases and the J segment 4 bases; nucleotides outside the gene matches: 7. The CDR3 totals 14 residues. In the case of this clonotype: Its target is not known.

The source of this sequence is a human donor with Susac syndrome. Sequenced sample: CD4+ T cells from PBMCs. The V and J genes are TRBV19 and TRBJ1-3, with 7 bases that match TRBD1. The CDR3 reads CASKRQGGGNTIYF. CDR3 DNA sequence: TGTGCCAGTAAAAGACAGGGCGGCGGAAACACCATATATTTT.